Given below is one T cell receptor beta chain in context. Its matching antigen is unknown. Clones were sequenced by immunoSEQ multiplex PCR, and TCRdb holds only the in-frame ones, with some missing. The table has about 2.4 million clones, just over 90% seen once. The sample is drawn from a study of shared clonotypes between healthy human individuals. Study results and caveats: Depth was large, yet rarefaction showed that sorted-subset sequencing was incomplete. Non-shared clonotypes had lower generation probabilities than clonotypes shared by all four sorted-subset donors. Naive subsets generally had larger estimated richness than memory subsets.

Germline lookup yields CDR1 MGHRA and CDR2 YSYEKL. The CDR3 extends over 17 amino acids. With 0 bases removed from V and 9 bases from J, the gap between germline ends came to 18 bases. The receptor was derived from a man younger than 30 in good health. The rearrangement links TRBV4-1 to TRBJ1-6; D remains ambiguous. The sample was naive CD4+ T cells sorted from blood. The sample's subset: CD45RA+ positively selected. In DNA form, the CDR3 reads TGCGCCAGCAGCCAAGATGGAAACGGGCTTTGGGGTTCACCCCTCCACTTT. Residues: CASSQDGNGLWGSPLHF.